Listed below are T cell receptor beta chains from one sample, sequenced in a study of OX40 agonist ivuxolimab in advanced cancers. Libraries were prepared by immunoSEQ multiplex PCR; TCRdb keeps only in-frame clonotypes and omits some of them. The table has tens of thousands of clones, 89% seen once. Material: CD4+ or CD8+ T cells sorted from blood, obtained in a trial of the OX40 agonist ivuxolimab. Receptors originate from an adult with an advanced solid tumor such as melanoma, head and neck, liver or kidney cancer. CDR3s include the opening cysteine and the closing phenylalanine or tryptophan. Each record gives: CDR3 length, J gene, V gene, D gene, clone size, CDR3 DNA, CDR3 protein. D genes are given only for firm matches. Size values are once, few and many counts, or a class for expanded clones, and some rows have none.

len: 16; j_gene: TRBJ2-3; v_gene: TRBV7-3; d_gene: -; abundance: -; CDR3nt: TGTGCCAGCAGCTCTTCCGACTCGCCGGTCACAGATACGCAGTATTTT; CDR3aa: CASSSSDSPVTDTQYF
len: 13; j_gene: TRBJ1-1; v_gene: TRBV28; d_gene: -; abundance: -; CDR3nt: TGTGCCAGCAGTTTGGAAGGGAACACTGAAGCTTTCTTT; CDR3aa: CASSLEGNTEAFF
len: 14; j_gene: TRBJ1-5; v_gene: TRBV28; d_gene: -; abundance: -; CDR3nt: TGTGCCAGCAGCGCGACAGTTAGCAATCAGCCCCAGCATTTT; CDR3aa: CASSATVSNQPQHF
len: 14; j_gene: TRBJ2-1; v_gene: TRBV6-5; d_gene: -; abundance: -; CDR3nt: TGTGCCAGCAGTTACTCCCTGGCGGGGCCAATGCAGTTCTTC; CDR3aa: CASSYSLAGPMQFF
len: 13; j_gene: TRBJ2-2; v_gene: TRBV19; d_gene: -; abundance: few; CDR3nt: TGTGCCACCCGCCGCGGGGCGGACGGGGAGCTGTTTTTT; CDR3aa: CATRRGADGELFF
len: 15; j_gene: TRBJ1-5; v_gene: TRBV6-6; d_gene: TRBD1; abundance: -; CDR3nt: TGTGCCAGCAGACGACAGGGGACGGACAATCAGCCCCAGCATTTT; CDR3aa: CASRRQGTDNQPQHF
len: 15; j_gene: TRBJ2-7; v_gene: TRBV5-6; d_gene: TRBD2; abundance: -; CDR3nt: TGTGCCAGCAGCTCCCGGGGGACTAGCTCTGACGAGCAGTACTTC; CDR3aa: CASSSRGTSSDEQYF
len: 18; j_gene: TRBJ2-2; v_gene: TRBV9; d_gene: -; abundance: -; CDR3nt: TGTGCCAGCAGCCCTCGGGACTCCTCCTACACGGACACCGGGGAGCTGTTTTTT; CDR3aa: CASSPRDSSYTDTGELFF
len: 15; j_gene: TRBJ1-1; v_gene: TRBV28; d_gene: TRBD1; abundance: -; CDR3nt: TGTGCCAGCAGTTTTGCGGGGACAGTCAACACTGAAGCTTTCTTT; CDR3aa: CASSFAGTVNTEAFF
len: 18; j_gene: TRBJ1-2; v_gene: TRBV7-2; d_gene: -; abundance: once; CDR3nt: TGTGCCAGCAGCTTTGGGGTGGTCGTGGGCAGGGGCGCCTATGGCTACACCTTC; CDR3aa: CASSFGVVVGRGAYGYTF
len: 10; j_gene: TRBJ1-1; v_gene: TRBV2; d_gene: -; abundance: -; CDR3nt: TGTGCCAGCAGGCAGGGAGCGGCTTTCTTT; CDR3aa: CASRQGAAFF
len: 15; j_gene: TRBJ2-7; v_gene: TRBV5-5; d_gene: -; abundance: -; CDR3nt: TGTGCCAGCAGCTTGGTCCGGACAGCTTACTACGAGCAGTACTTC; CDR3aa: CASSLVRTAYYEQYF
len: 11; j_gene: TRBJ1-2; v_gene: TRBV7-9; d_gene: -; abundance: -; CDR3nt: TGTGCCAGCAGCGCTATCTATGGCTACACCTTC; CDR3aa: CASSAIYGYTF
len: 17; j_gene: TRBJ2-5; v_gene: TRBV28; d_gene: TRBD2; abundance: -; CDR3nt: TGTGCCAGCAGTTTATGGACTAGCGGGATTTCCCAAGAGACCCAGTACTTC; CDR3aa: CASSLWTSGISQETQYF